This TCR beta chain was captured by sequencing in a study of shared clonotypes between healthy human individuals. Study background: The study used three CD4 naive, three CD4 memory, two CD8 naive and one CD8 memory plate per donor.

Into CD45RA+ naive and CD45RA-negative memory subsets, the CD4+ cells were split. Broader study findings: For naive CD4 cells, around 5% of clonotypes were shared across a handful of donors.

Produced via immunoSEQ multiplex PCR; TCRdb's table is partial and in-frame only. Among some 1.5 million clones listed, 95% to 99% were seen once. This CDR3 spans 14 amino acids. The germline CDR1 and CDR2 sequences are LNHNV and YYDKDF (reference sequence). With 5 bases removed from V and 13 bases from J, the gap between germline ends came to 23 bases. This clone was detected only once. Its antigen is undetermined. This sequence was found in a man aged 25-45 years in good health. The sequencing input was naive CD4+ T cells sorted from blood. Indicated subset: CD45RA+ positively selected. The chain has TRBV15 and TRBJ2-5; D remains ambiguous. CDR3 nucleotides: TGTGCCACCAGCTTGGACCTTGAACTTCAAATTGGGTACTTC. Its protein is CATSLDLELQIGYF.